This T cell receptor (beta chain) was observed in a study of blood T cell repertoires in COVID-19. Study details: COVID-19 samples, acute and convalescent, were from the United States, Italy and Spain. PBMCs, B-cell-depleted T cells, or T cells provided the cDNA or gDNA that made up the material.

Germline-derived CDR1 and CDR2 are MGHRA and YSYEKL. The V and J ends lost 1 base and 6 bases, in that order; junction bases with no gene match: 5. The CDR3 has 15 amino acids. In the original processing: How many nucleated cells were present was estimated from reference gene primer amplification. Data came from immunoSEQ multiplex PCR; TCRdb stores just in-frame clones and leaves some out. V, J and clone size are taken as reported in that table, and D and trimming were inferred from the DNA itself. This repertoire shows 410,000 or so clones, 86% found once; its top ten account for 1.4%. The rearrangement uses TRBV4-1 and TRBJ1-4; 7 nucleotides line up with TRBD1. The source is a woman in her 30s with active or convalescent COVID-19. Material: peripheral blood. CDR3 sequence: CASSQVGGPHEKLFF. The CDR3 DNA reads as TGCGCCAGCAGCCAAGTAGGGGGCCCACATGAAAAACTGTTTTTT.